These 22 T cell receptor beta chains share one sample of origin, sequenced in a study of Ad26.COV2.S vaccination and SARS-CoV-2 variants. Described treatment: about 20 received Ad26.COV2.S at low or high dose, single or two shots; roughly five received placebo; per-sample allocation not given. The investigators took samples on day 63 after the first vaccine or placebo injection. Sequencing used immunoSEQ multiplex PCR; TCRdb keeps in-frame clones, though not all of them. Among roughly 400,000 clones listed, 75% to 90% were seen once. Here the sequenced sample was peripheral blood, taken in a trial of Ad26.COV2.S vaccine versus placebo. These receptors originate from a person between 18 and 65 years old who received the Ad26.COV2.S COVID-19 vaccine or a placebo.

The chain uses TRBV5-4 and TRBJ1-3; no clear D gene. The CDR3 length is 14 residues. CDR1 and CDR2 from the germline V gene are SGHNT and YYREEE (reference sequence). The ends were cut back, 0 bases at V and 1 base at J, with 5 bases in the middle. CDR3 sequence (DNA): TGTGCCAGCAGCTTGGTCGGATCTGGAAACACCATATATTTT. This gives the protein CASSLVGSGNTIYF. The entire variable domain, with the rest obtained from reference TRBV5-4 and TRBJ1-3, is as follows: ETGVTQSPTHLIKTRGQQVTLRCSSQSGHNTVSWYQQALGQGPQFIFQYYREEENGRGNFPPRFSGLQFPNYSSELNVNALELDDSALYLCASSLVGSGNTIYFGEGSWLTVV.

The chain carries TRBV3-1 (or the pseudogene TRBV3-2) and TRBJ2-4; no clear D. Per the germline V gene, CDR1 is LGHDT and CDR2 is YNNKEL (reference sequence). This CDR3 is 16 amino acids long. V was pared by 4 bases and J by 1 base, with 14 bases between. CDR3 DNA sequence: TGTGCCAGCAGCCTACAGATCCTTAGCGCCAAAAACATTCAGTACTTC. Translating it yields CASSLQILSAKNIQYF.

The genes are TRBV2 and TRBJ2-7; D possibly corresponds to TRBD1 (5 bases). The germline V gene has CDR1 SNHLY and CDR2 FYNNEI. V lost 7 bases and J 1 base, leaving 11 bases between the germline ends. The CDR3 has 13 amino acids. The CDR3 sequence: CASIGQGSYEQYF. The DNA for the CDR3 is TGTGCCAGCATAGGTCAGGGATCCTACGAGCAGTACTTC. Using reference TRBV2 and TRBJ2-7 for the parts outside the CDR3, the full variable domain is EPEVTQTPSHQVTQMGQEVILRCVPISNHLYFYWYRQILGQKVEFLVSFYNNEISEKSEIFDDQFSVERPDGSNFTLKIRSTKLEDSAMYFCASIGQGSYEQYFGPGTRLTVT.

V is TRBV18 and J is TRBJ1-5, with D possibly matching TRBD1 (5 bases). Looked up from germline, CDR1 is KGHSH and CDR2 is LQKENI. Trimming removed 2 bases from V and 3 bases from J, with 23 bases in between. The CDR3 contains 19 residues. The CDR3 nucleotides read TGTGCCAGCTCACCAACGGGACTATTAGAGGGGCACTTCAATCAGCCCCAGCATTTT. Encoded protein: CASSPTGLLEGHFNQPQHF.

This rearrangement joins TRBV15 to TRBJ2-2; 9 bases are a match to TRBD2. The V gene's germline CDR1 is LNHNV and CDR2 YYDKDF (reference sequence). Trimming cost V 3 bases and J 0 bases; bases outside gene matches: 5. This CDR3 contains 17 residues. This CDR3 is CATSRRLADPNTGELFF. CDR3 DNA sequence: TGTGCCACCAGCAGGAGACTAGCGGACCCGAACACCGGGGAGCTGTTTTTT.

The chain joins TRBV24-1 to TRBJ2-5, with a tentative D call TRBD2 (5 bases). With 7 bases removed from V and 2 bases from J, the gap between germline ends came to 10 bases. Germline CDR1 reads KGHDR; CDR2 reads SFDVKD. The CDR3 contains 13 residues. CDR3 loop: CATSGVTQETQYF. The CDR3, as DNA: TGTGCCACCAGCGGGGTCACTCAAGAGACCCAGTACTTC.

The chain joins TRBV18 to TRBJ2-2; TRBD1 agrees at 7 bases. This CDR3 has 16 residues. V was clipped by 0 bases and J by 4 bases; unmatched bases: 5. CDR1 is KGHSH and CDR2 is LQKENI in the germline V gene. The CDR3 is CASSPPMTGPTGELFF. The CDR3 DNA sequence: TGTGCCAGCTCACCACCAATGACAGGGCCCACCGGGGAGCTGTTTTTT. Full variable domain (rest looked up from reference TRBV18 and TRBJ2-2): NAGVMQNPRHLVRRRGQEARLRCSPMKGHSHVYWYRQLPEEGLKFMVYLQKENIIDESGMPKERFSAEFPKEGPSILRIQQVVRGDSAAYFCASSPPMTGPTGELFFGEGSRLTVL.

The chain joins TRBV28 to TRBJ1-5; no firm D call. This CDR3 comprises 14 residues. Per the germline V gene, CDR1 is MDHEN and CDR2 is SYDVKM. Trimming removed 3 bases from V and 4 bases from J, with 10 bases in between. The DNA for the CDR3 is TGTGCCAGCAGTTTTCCAGGTTCTAATCAGCCCCAGCATTTT. Its protein is CASSFPGSNQPQHF.

This clone was seen only once. This chain joins TRBV7-2 and TRBJ1-5, with D unclear. Germline loops: CDR1 SGHTA, CDR2 FQGNSA. V was trimmed by 0 bases and J by 5 bases, leaving 8 bases between them. CDR3 length: 14 residues. The CDR3: CASSLAIGDQPQHF. The CDR3 bases are TGTGCCAGCAGCTTAGCAATTGGGGATCAGCCCCAGCATTTT. The variable domain in full, with the rest retrieved from reference TRBV7-2 and TRBJ1-5, is GAGVSQSPSNKVTEKGKDVELRCDPISGHTALYWYRQSLGQGLEFLIYFQGNSAPDKSGLPSDRFSAERTGGSVSTLTIQRTQQEDSAVYLCASSLAIGDQPQHFGDGTRLSIL.

CDR3 loop: CAWSSGGHGYTF. The CDR3 DNA reads TGTGCCTGGAGTAGCGGGGGCCATGGCTACACCTTC. The V call is TRBV30, the J call TRBJ1-2, with D perhaps TRBD1 (6 bases). Trimming cost V 2 bases and J 6 bases, with 10 bases left between them. Per germline, CDR1 GTSNPN and CDR2 SVGIG (reference sequence). The CDR3 contains 12 residues.

The chain employs TRBV30 and TRBJ2-7, with a possible D match to TRBD2 (7 bases). Trimming removed 7 bases at V and 7 bases at J, with 14 bases between. CDR1 and CDR2 (germline): GTSNPN, SVGIG (reference sequence). The CDR3 runs to 11 residues. As DNA, the CDR3 is TGTGCCTCGAAGGGGGAGGGGGAGCAGTACTTC. Its protein is CASKGEGEQYF.

V and J are TRBV6-5 and TRBJ1-2; no firm D call. V dropped 6 bases and J dropped 8 bases, with 22 bases sitting between them. The CDR3 has 15 residues. Germline V gives CDR1 MNHEY, CDR2 SVGAGI. CDR3 amino acids: CASRPPGDASRGYTF. CDR3 DNA: TGTGCCAGCAGACCCCCCGGGGATGCCTCGAGAGGCTACACCTTC.

The chain recombines TRBV7-9 with TRBJ2-7; TRBD1 is a possible D gene (7 bases). Germline V gene data show CDR1 as SEHNR and CDR2 as FQNEAQ (reference sequence). The V end lost 0 bases, the J end lost 0 bases, and 12 bases lay between the germline ends. The CDR3 contains 16 residues. The CDR3 coding sequence is TGTGCCAGCAGCTTAGCTGGCAGGGGGGTCTCCTACGAGCAGTACTTC. Translation: CASSLAGRGVSYEQYF.

The gene calls are TRBV5-4 and TRBJ2-7; 7 nucleotides align to TRBD1. With 4 bases clipped from V and 0 bases from J, the junction kept 7 bases outside the gene matches. The CDR3 spans 15 residues. The V gene's germline CDR1 is SGHNT and CDR2 YYREEE (reference sequence). The CDR3 DNA is TGTGCCAGCAGCCAGGGGGTAGCGCCCTCCTACGAGCAGTACTTC. Protein sequence: CASSQGVAPSYEQYF.

The chain links TRBV7-3 to TRBJ2-5; 7 bases agree with TRBD2. CDR1 is SGHTA and CDR2 is FQGTGA in the germline V gene. The V gene end was trimmed by 5 bases and the J gene end by 2 bases; junction bases not matched to a gene: 2. The CDR3 runs 13 residues. Here the CDR3 reads CASSREEQETQYF. CDR3 coding DNA: TGTGCCAGCAGCCGGGAGGAGCAAGAGACCCAGTACTTC. The entire variable domain, with the rest obtained from reference TRBV7-3 and TRBJ2-5, is as follows: GAGVSQTPSNKVTEKGKYVELRCDPISGHTALYWYRQSLGQGPEFLIYFQGTGAADDSGLPNDRFFAVRPEGSVSTLKIQRTERGDSAVYLCASSREEQETQYFGPGTRLLVL.

This sequence joins TRBV5-6 and TRBJ1-2, with D possibly TRBD1 on 6 matching bases. Trimming left V 4 bases short and J 4 bases short, with 17 bases between. The CDR3 has 15 residues. Germline values: CDR1 SGHDT, CDR2 YYEEEE. The CDR3 region has the DNA TGTGCCAGCAGCCCGGACAGCCAGATCGTCTATGGCTACACCTTC. Translating gives CASSPDSQIVYGYTF.

This rearrangement joins TRBV2 to TRBJ2-7; D possibly corresponds to TRBD1 (5 bases). CDR1 is SNHLY, CDR2 FYNNEI, per germline. Trimming shortened V by 7 bases and J by 0 bases, and 7 bases separated the two germline ends. The CDR3 extends over 12 amino acids. The CDR3 region has the DNA TGTGCCAGCACTGGGGCCTCCTACGAGCAGTACTTC. Translated: CASTGASYEQYF.

This chain connects TRBV11-2 to TRBJ2-7; 12 positions agree with TRBD2. The V segment lost 8 bases and the J segment 3 bases; nucleotides outside the gene matches: 8. This CDR3 region has 15 residues. Looked up from germline, CDR1 is SGHAT and CDR2 is FQNNGV. This CDR3 is CASAVTSGSVYEQYF. CDR3 nucleotide sequence: TGTGCCAGCGCAGTGACTAGCGGGAGCGTCTACGAGCAGTACTTC. Full variable domain (outside the CDR3, taken from reference TRBV11-2 and TRBJ2-7): EAGVAQSPRYKIIEKRQSVAFWCNPISGHATLYWYQQILGQGPKLLIQFQNNGVVDDSQLPKDRFSAERLKGVDSTLKIQPAKLEDSAVYLCASAVTSGSVYEQYFGPGTRLTVT.

The chain joins TRBV10-3 to TRBJ2-4; tentatively, D is TRBD2 (6 bases). V gave up 0 bases and J gave up 8 bases, with 11 bases separating them. Germline V lookup: CDR1 ENHRY, CDR2 SYGVKD. The CDR3 contains 14 residues. The CDR3 here is CAISESTGGDIQYF. In DNA, the CDR3 is TGTGCCATCAGTGAGTCGACCGGGGGAGACATTCAGTACTTC.

V and J are TRBV30 and TRBJ2-5; D gene uncertain. V gave up 3 bases and J gave up 0 bases, with 5 bases separating them. Germline CDR1 reads GTSNPN; CDR2 reads SVGIG (reference sequence). The CDR3 sequence is 12 residues long. The CDR3 nucleotides are TGTGCCTGGAGCCCGTACCAAGAGACCCAGTACTTC. Its translation: CAWSPYQETQYF.

The chain couples TRBV5-5 to TRBJ2-7; D perhaps matches TRBD2 (6 bases). The CDR3 runs 14 residues. V was shortened by 2 bases and J by 0 bases, with 9 bases between the two germline ends. Germline-derived CDR1 and CDR2 are SGHKS and YYEKEE (reference sequence). CDR3 sequence (DNA): TGTGCCAGCAGCTTTACTAGCAGCTCCTACGAGCAGTACTTC. Protein: CASSFTSSSYEQYF.

The chain couples TRBV18 to TRBJ1-5; 10 bases fit TRBD1. This CDR3 is 15 amino acids long. Germline CDR1 is KGHSH and CDR2 is LQKENI. The V and J ends lost 6 bases and 6 bases, in that order; junction bases with no gene match: 8. DNA for the CDR3: TGTGCCAGCTCCCCCGGGACAGGGGTTACTCAGCCCCAGCATTTT. Translated, it gives CASSPGTGVTQPQHF.